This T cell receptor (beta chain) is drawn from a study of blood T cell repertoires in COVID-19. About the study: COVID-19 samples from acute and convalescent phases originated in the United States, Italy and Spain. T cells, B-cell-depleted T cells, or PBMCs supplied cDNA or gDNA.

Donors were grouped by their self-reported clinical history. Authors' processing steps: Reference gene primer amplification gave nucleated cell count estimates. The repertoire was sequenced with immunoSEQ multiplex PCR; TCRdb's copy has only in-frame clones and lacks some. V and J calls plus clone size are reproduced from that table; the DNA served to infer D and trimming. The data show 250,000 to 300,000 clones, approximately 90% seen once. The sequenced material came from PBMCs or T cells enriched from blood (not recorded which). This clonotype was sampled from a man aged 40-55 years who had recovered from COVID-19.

Here the CDR3 reads CASSKGEFSGNKHSGNTIYF. The CDR3 bases are TGTGCCAGCAGCAAGGGCGAATTCTCTGGAAACAAACACTCTGGAAACACCATATATTTT. The rearrangement joins TRBV21-1 to TRBJ1-3; TRBD1 is taken as the D call from the table, unchecked against the DNA. TRBV21-1 constitutes a pseudogene. The CDR3 covers 20 residues.